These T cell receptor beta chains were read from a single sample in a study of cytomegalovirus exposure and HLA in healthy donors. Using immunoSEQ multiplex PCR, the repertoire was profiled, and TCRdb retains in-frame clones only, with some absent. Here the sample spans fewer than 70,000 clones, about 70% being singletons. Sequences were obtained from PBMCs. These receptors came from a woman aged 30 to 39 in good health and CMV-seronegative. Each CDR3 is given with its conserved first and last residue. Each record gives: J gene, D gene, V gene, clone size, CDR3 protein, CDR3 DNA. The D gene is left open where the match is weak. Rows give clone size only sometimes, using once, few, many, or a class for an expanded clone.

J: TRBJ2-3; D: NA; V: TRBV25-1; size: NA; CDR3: CASSPEHRAGGPDTQYF; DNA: TGTGCCAGCAGCCCGGAACACAGGGCGGGCGGACCAGATACGCAGTATTTT
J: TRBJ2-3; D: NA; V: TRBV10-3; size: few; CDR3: CAISEGAGRAGDTQYF; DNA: TGTGCCATCAGTGAAGGGGCGGGACGGGCGGGAGATACGCAGTATTTT
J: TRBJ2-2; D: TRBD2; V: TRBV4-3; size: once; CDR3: CASSQDPSGGARAGELFF; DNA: TGCGCCAGCAGCCAAGATCCTAGCGGGGGGGCGAGGGCCGGGGAGCTGTTTTTT
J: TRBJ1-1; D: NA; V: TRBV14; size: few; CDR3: CASSQDRRVGAFF; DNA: TGTGCCAGCAGCCAAGATCGGAGGGTGGGAGCTTTCTTT
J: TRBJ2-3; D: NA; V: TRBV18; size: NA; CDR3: CASFQGNTDTQYF; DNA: TGTGCCAGCTTTCAGGGAAACACAGATACGCAGTATTTT
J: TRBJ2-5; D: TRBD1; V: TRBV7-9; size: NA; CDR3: CASSSIGTGVLETQYF; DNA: TGTGCCAGCAGCTCGATTGGGACAGGGGTTTTAGAGACCCAGTACTTC
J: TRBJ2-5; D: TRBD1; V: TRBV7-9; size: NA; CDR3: CASSPGQGPSETQYF; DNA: TGTGCCAGCAGCCCCGGACAGGGCCCTTCGGAGACCCAGTACTTC
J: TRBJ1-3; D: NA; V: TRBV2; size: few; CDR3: CASSDPQSSGNTIYF; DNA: TGTGCCAGCAGTGATCCTCAGTCTTCTGGAAACACCATATATTTT
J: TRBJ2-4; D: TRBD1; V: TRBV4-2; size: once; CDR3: CASSPQGEGVKNIQYF; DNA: TGTGCCAGCAGCCCCCAGGGGGAAGGAGTCAAAAACATTCAGTACTTC
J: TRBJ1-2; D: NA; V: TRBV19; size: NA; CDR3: CASTLGPEGYTF; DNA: TGTGCCAGTACCCTGGGCCCCGAGGGCTACACCTTC
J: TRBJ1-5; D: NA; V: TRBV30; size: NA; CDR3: CAWSARGGSTVSQHF; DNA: TGTGCCTGGAGTGCACGGGGAGGGTCAACTGTTTCCCAGCATTTT
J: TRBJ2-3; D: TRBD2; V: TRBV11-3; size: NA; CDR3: CASSLAGGPDTQYF; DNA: TGTGCCAGCAGCCTAGCGGGGGGCCCGGATACGCAGTATTTT
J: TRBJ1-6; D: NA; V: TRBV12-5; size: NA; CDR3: CASDPKIRGHSPLHF; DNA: TGTGCTAGTGATCCAAAGATAAGGGGCCATTCACCCCTCCACTTT
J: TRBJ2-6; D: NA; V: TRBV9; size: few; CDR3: CASSAIAGANVLTF; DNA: TGTGCCAGCAGCGCTATCGCCGGGGCCAACGTCCTGACTTTC
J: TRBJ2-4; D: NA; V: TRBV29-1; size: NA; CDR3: CSVKDTGIQYF; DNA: TGCAGCGTAAAAGATACAGGGATTCAGTACTTC
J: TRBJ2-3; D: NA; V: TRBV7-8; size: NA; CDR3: CASSLLARQTDTQYF; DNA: TGTGCCAGCAGCTTACTTGCAAGACAGACGGATACGCAGTATTTT
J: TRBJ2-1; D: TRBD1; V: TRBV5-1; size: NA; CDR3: CASSLRSQGARDEQFF; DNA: TGCGCCAGCAGCTTGCGTTCGCAGGGGGCAAGAGATGAGCAGTTCTTC
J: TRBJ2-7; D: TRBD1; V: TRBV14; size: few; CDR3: CASSRQGYEQYF; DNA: TGTGCCAGCAGCAGACAGGGGTACGAGCAGTACTTC
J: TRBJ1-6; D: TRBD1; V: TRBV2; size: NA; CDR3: CAVDREQNSPLHF; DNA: TGTGCCGTCGACAGGGAGCAGAATTCACCCCTCCACTTT
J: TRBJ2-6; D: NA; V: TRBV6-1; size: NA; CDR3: CASSERISGANVLTF; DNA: TGTGCCAGCAGTGAGAGAATCTCTGGGGCCAACGTCCTGACTTTC
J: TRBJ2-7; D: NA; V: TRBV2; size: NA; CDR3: CASTDSYEQYF; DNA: TGTGCCAGCACCGACAGCTACGAGCAGTACTTC
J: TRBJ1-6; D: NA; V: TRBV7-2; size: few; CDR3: CGSSLGPGSYHSPLHF; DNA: TGTGGCAGTAGCTTAGGGCCAGGCTCCTATCATTCACCCCTCCACTTT
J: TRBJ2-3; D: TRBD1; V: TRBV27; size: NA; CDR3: CASSLRTGGGADTQYF; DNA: TGTGCCAGCAGTCTTCGGACAGGTGGGGGAGCAGATACGCAGTATTTT